This TCR beta chain appears in the sequencing data of a study of blood T cell repertoires in COVID-19. Study as a whole: Acute-phase and convalescent COVID-19 samples originated in the United States, Italy and Spain.

The data were produced by immunoSEQ multiplex PCR, yet TCRdb's version contains in-frame clones alone and is incomplete. The table lists fewer than 300,000 clones, under 90% of them singletons. Turning to this clone: At one end, the junction sequence differs from germline, possibly due to a read error.

The V gene's germline CDR1 is SGHDT and CDR2 YYEEEE. The CDR3 runs 12 residues. Sequencing was carried out using PBMCs or T cells enriched from blood (not recorded which). The chain couples TRBV5-6 to TRBJ2-7, with a tentative D call TRBD2 (5 bases). This clonotype was obtained from a man aged 18 to 30 who had recovered from COVID-19. The CDR3 DNA is TGTGCCAGCAGCTTGGGTCCGGGAACGCCGGACTTC. Protein: CASSLGPGTPDF.